The 30 T cell receptor beta chains listed next were all sequenced from one sample in a study of control samples from healthy donors and cancer patients. Profiled with immunoSEQ multiplex PCR; TCRdb holds only in-frame clones, not every one. The sample features fewer than 200,000 clones, with under 2.5% in its top ten. The material sequenced was blood. Receptors were obtained from a woman aged 25-40 years in good health.

This rearrangement joins TRBV11-3 to TRBJ1-6; the D gene is possibly TRBD1 (5 bases). With 6 bases removed from V and 8 bases from J, the gap between germline ends came to 17 bases. There are 15 residues in the CDR3. Germline loops: CDR1 SGHNT, CDR2 YENEEA. CDR3 sequence reads: CASSLFPGPDSPLHF. The CDR3 DNA reads as TGTGCCAGCAGTCTATTCCCGGGGCCTGATTCACCCCTCCACTTT. The whole variable domain, remainder taken from reference TRBV11-3 and TRBJ1-6, is EAGVVQSPRYKIIEKKQPVAFWCNPISGHNTLYWYLQNLGQGPELLIRYENEEAVDDSQLPKDRFSAERLKGVDSTLKIQPAELGDSAVYLCASSLFPGPDSPLHFGNGTRLTVT.

The chain has TRBV28 and TRBJ2-4, with 8 bases that match TRBD2. With 3 bases clipped from V and 5 bases from J, the junction kept 9 bases outside the gene matches. Germline V gene sequence: CDR1 MDHEN, CDR2 SYDVKM. The CDR3 is made up of 16 amino acids. CDR3 DNA sequence: TGTGCCAGCAGTTTTGACGGGGGGGGCGACCAAAACATTCAGTACTTC. The encoded protein is CASSFDGGGDQNIQYF.

This chain uses TRBV4-1 with TRBJ2-5, with D possibly called TRBD1 or TRBD2 (7 bases each). This CDR3 is 17 amino acids long. Germline V gene sequence: CDR1 MGHRA, CDR2 YSYEKL. Between the trimmed V and J ends, which lost 1 base and 1 base, there was a span of 16 bases. The CDR3 region is CASSQVAQGGLQETQYF. Written as DNA, the CDR3 is TGCGCCAGCAGCCAAGTTGCCCAGGGGGGGCTCCAAGAGACCCAGTACTTC.

The chain employs TRBV5-1 and TRBJ1-1; 7 bases match TRBD1. The ends lost 3 bases at V and 10 bases at J; junction bases unmatched: 9. This CDR3 region has 13 residues. Germline assignment: CDR1 SGHRS and CDR2 YFSETQ. The CDR3 DNA is TGCGCCAGCAGCTCTGCGAGACAGGGTGTAGCTTTCTTT. This encodes CASSSARQGVAFF.

The chain recombines TRBV10-1 with TRBJ2-7, with 8 bases identical to TRBD1. Germline CDR1 reads WNHNN; CDR2 reads SYGVQD (reference sequence). This CDR3 is 13 amino acids long. The V gene end was trimmed by 6 bases and the J gene end by 1 base; junction bases not matched to a gene: 2. The DNA for the CDR3 is TGCGCCAGCAGCAGGGGGCAGTCCTACGAGCAGTACTTC. Translating it yields CASSRGQSYEQYF.

V and J are TRBV27 and TRBJ1-2; D ambiguous. Trimming stripped 3 bases from V and 3 bases from J, with 14 bases between. This CDR3 spans 15 amino acids. Looked up from germline, CDR1 is MNHEY and CDR2 is SMNVEV (reference sequence). In DNA form, the CDR3 reads TGTGCCAGCAGTTTTATGGGATTTCGCGACTATGGCTACACCTTC. Translated: CASSFMGFRDYGYTF.

Here the CDR3 DNA reads TGTGCCAGTTACATGAACACTGAAGCTTTCTTT. Its translation: CASYMNTEAFF. This sequence joins TRBV6-5 and TRBJ1-1; D unclear. V lost 9 bases, J lost 0 bases, and 5 bases lay in between. Germline values: CDR1 MNHEY, CDR2 SVGAGI. This CDR3 has 11 amino acids.

This chain links TRBV27 with TRBJ2-2; 8 nucleotides align to TRBD1. The J segment lost 5 bases and the V segment lost 5 bases, leaving 4 bases of the junction unmatched. Germline-derived CDR1 and CDR2 are MNHEY and SMNVEV (reference sequence). This CDR3 is built from 14 residues. CDR3 protein: CASSVQGVTGELFF. The CDR3 region has the DNA TGTGCCAGCAGTGTACAGGGGGTTACCGGGGAGCTGTTTTTT.

The chain couples TRBV4-3 to TRBJ2-7; 7 positions agree with TRBD1. The CDR3 contains 17 residues. Germline V CDR1 and CDR2: LGHNA, YSLEER. With V trimmed by 1 base and J by 2 bases, 11 bases remained unmatched. CDR3 protein: CASSQGDYGTEPYEQYF. The CDR3 region has the DNA TGCGCCAGCAGCCAAGGCGATTATGGGACAGAGCCCTACGAGCAGTACTTC.

The chain joins TRBV28 to TRBJ2-5, with 8 positions matching TRBD1. J gave up 3 bases and V 4 bases, and 4 bases lay outside the gene matches. CDR3 length: 14 residues. The V gene's germline CDR1 is MDHEN and CDR2 SYDVKM. CDR3 nucleotide sequence: TGTGCCAGCAGTTCGGGACAGGCCGAAGAGACCCAGTACTTC. Its protein is CASSSGQAEETQYF.

For the CDR3, the DNA is TGTGCCAGCAGCCCCACAGTGGGGGGAGCTGAAGCTTTCTTT. It codes for CASSPTVGGAEAFF. The J gene is TRBJ1-1, the V gene TRBV28, with D tentatively TRBD1 (5 bases). Per the germline V gene, CDR1 is MDHEN and CDR2 is SYDVKM. This CDR3 comprises 14 residues. V lost 6 bases and J 6 bases, leaving 17 bases between the germline ends. The variable domain in full, with the rest retrieved from reference TRBV28 and TRBJ1-1, is DVKVTQSSRYLVKRTGEKVFLECVQDMDHENMFWYRQDPGLGLRLIYFSYDVKMKEKGDIPEGYSVSREKKERFSLILESASTNQTSMYLCASSPTVGGAEAFFGQGTRLTVV.

J is TRBJ2-7 and V is TRBV11-2; D is undetermined. The V gene's germline CDR1 is SGHAT and CDR2 FQNNGV. Trimming took 2 bases from V and 4 from J, leaving 6 bases between them. The CDR3 has 12 residues. In DNA form, the CDR3 reads TGTGCCAGCAGCTTAAACCCATACGAGCAGTACTTC. Translated, it gives CASSLNPYEQYF.

This chain uses TRBV7-9 with TRBJ1-6; 7 bases match TRBD1. In germline, CDR1 is SEHNR, CDR2 FQNEAQ (reference sequence). The CDR3 runs to 14 residues. V shed 4 bases and J 7 bases; nucleotides not matched to a gene: 4. The CDR3 reads CASSSGGQNSPLHF. CDR3 coding DNA: TGTGCCAGCAGCTCAGGGGGACAAAATTCACCCCTCCACTTT.

The CDR3 sequence is CASSSGTTYEQYF. The CDR3 nucleotides are TGTGCCAGCAGCTCCGGGACCACCTACGAGCAGTACTTC. This chain links TRBV5-4 with TRBJ2-7; D could derive from TRBD1 or TRBD2 (5 bases each). The CDR3 runs 13 residues. V was trimmed by 3 bases and J by 2 bases, leaving 9 bases between them. Germline V gives CDR1 SGHNT, CDR2 YYREEE (reference sequence).

This chain links TRBV5-1 with TRBJ2-7; the match to TRBD2 covers 7 bases. The CDR3 totals 14 residues. Trimming cost V 5 bases and J 3 bases; bases outside gene matches: 8. Germline values: CDR1 SGHRS, CDR2 YFSETQ. The CDR3 protein is CASSEAGVGYEQYF. The CDR3 bases are TGCGCCAGCAGTGAGGCGGGGGTAGGCTACGAGCAGTACTTC.

This chain joins TRBV7-2 and TRBJ1-1; perhaps TRBD1 as D (6 bases). From germline, CDR1 is SGHTA and CDR2 FQGNSA. Trimming shortened V by 4 bases and J by 3 bases, and 12 bases separated the two germline ends. The length of the CDR3 is 14 residues. The CDR3 loop is CASSSQGGDTEAFF. The CDR3 DNA reads TGTGCCAGCAGCTCACAGGGAGGGGACACTGAAGCTTTCTTT.

The chain carries TRBV14 and TRBJ1-5; 8 bases are a match to TRBD1. In germline, CDR1 is SGHDN, CDR2 FVKESK. This CDR3 contains 13 residues. V shed 4 bases, J shed 7 bases, and the junction held 3 bases outside the gene matches. The CDR3: CASSRTGRQPQHF. In DNA, the CDR3 is TGTGCCAGCAGCCGGACAGGGCGGCAGCCCCAGCATTTT. The full variable domain, its missing parts supplied by reference TRBV14 and TRBJ1-5, is EAGVTQFPSHSVIEKGQTVTLRCDPISGHDNLYWYRRVMGKEIKFLLHFVKESKQDESGMPNNRFLAERTGGTYSTLKVQPAELEDSGVYFCASSRTGRQPQHFGDGTRLSIL.

The gene calls are TRBV7-2 and TRBJ1-4; maybe TRBD1 (6 bases). The CDR3 runs to 13 residues. Germline V gives CDR1 SGHTA, CDR2 FQGNSA. The V end lost 3 bases, the J end lost 8 bases, and 10 bases lay between the germline ends. CDR3 residues: CASSFRGGEKLFF. Written as DNA, the CDR3 is TGTGCCAGCAGCTTCAGGGGAGGCGAAAAACTGTTTTTT.

This rearrangement joins TRBV29-1 to TRBJ1-5; D gene uncertain. The CDR3 covers 12 residues. Germline lookup yields CDR1 SQVTM and CDR2 ANQGSEA. Deletions cut 1 base from V and 4 bases from J, with 5 bases between. The CDR3 spells CSVEGHNQPQHF. CDR3 nucleotides: TGCAGCGTTGAAGGTCATAATCAGCCCCAGCATTTT.

The rearrangement links TRBV28 to TRBJ2-7; no firm D call. Looked up from germline, CDR1 is MDHEN and CDR2 is SYDVKM. CDR3 size: 12 residues. Trimming cost V 6 bases and J 2 bases, with 8 bases left between them. CDR3 sequence: CASRPDAYEQYF. CDR3 bases: TGTGCCAGCAGACCGGACGCCTACGAGCAGTACTTC.

CDR3 in DNA: TGTGCCAGCAGTTTCCGGAGAGACACTGAAGCTTTCTTT. Its protein product is CASSFRRDTEAFF. The V call is TRBV12-3 or TRBV12-4, the J call TRBJ1-1; no reliable D call. The CDR3 has 13 amino acids. V was cut by 3 bases and J by 3 bases, with 8 bases left in between.

The chain links TRBV6-4 to TRBJ2-3, with D perhaps TRBD2 (6 bases). The CDR3 runs to 14 residues. With 0 bases removed from V and 5 bases from J, the gap between germline ends came to 9 bases. The germline CDR1 and CDR2 sequences are MRHNA and SNTAGT. The CDR3 reads CASSDSEGRDTQYF. In nucleotides, the CDR3 is TGTGCCAGCAGTGACTCGGAGGGGCGAGATACGCAGTATTTT.

The chain recombines TRBV7-2 with TRBJ1-2; D is uncertain. CDR3 size: 13 residues. With 7 bases removed from V and 1 base from J, the gap between germline ends came to 10 bases. The germline V gene has CDR1 SGHTA and CDR2 FQGNSA. As DNA, the CDR3 is TGTGCCAGCACCCTCGTGTTTAACTATGGCTACACCTTC. As protein: CASTLVFNYGYTF.

This rearrangement joins TRBV6-2 or TRBV6-3 to TRBJ2-7, with unresolved D. Deletions cut 5 bases from V and 3 bases from J, with 11 bases between. This CDR3 is 13 amino acids long. Germline CDR1 and CDR2: MNHEY and SVGEGT. The CDR3 sequence: CASSPQMRYEQYF. CDR3 in DNA: TGTGCCAGCAGTCCCCAAATGCGCTACGAGCAGTACTTC.

This chain connects TRBV5-1 to TRBJ2-5; D gene uncertain. The ends were cut back, 0 bases at V and 2 bases at J, with 5 bases in the middle. The CDR3 is made up of 13 amino acids. Germline V lookup: CDR1 SGHRS, CDR2 YFSETQ. The CDR3: CASSLGTQETQYF. For the CDR3, the DNA is TGCGCCAGCAGCTTGGGAACTCAAGAGACCCAGTACTTC.

The chain uses TRBV5-1 and TRBJ1-1, with 8 bases matching TRBD1. The CDR3 has 14 amino acids. The germline CDR1 and CDR2 sequences are SGHRS and YFSETQ. The junction had 5 bases not matched to a gene; V was cut back by 4 bases and J by 3 bases. The CDR3 reads CASSGDRRYTEAFF. In DNA form, the CDR3 reads TGCGCCAGCAGCGGGGACAGGAGATACACTGAAGCTTTCTTT.

CDR3 residues: CACFKRGYTF. Here the CDR3 DNA reads TGTGCCTGTTTTAAACGCGGCTACACCTTC. The genes are TRBV30 and TRBJ1-2; D is undetermined. CDR1 GTSNPN and CDR2 SVGIG come from the germline V gene (reference sequence). Trimming pared 6 bases from V and 8 bases from J, leaving 10 bases between. The CDR3 runs 10 residues.

The chain combines TRBV3-1 (or the pseudogene TRBV3-2) with TRBJ1-1; TRBD1 is a possible D gene (6 bases). Per germline, CDR1 LGHDT and CDR2 YNNKEL (reference sequence). This CDR3 spans 14 amino acids. V was cut by 0 bases and J by 6 bases, with 11 bases left in between. CDR3 nucleotides: TGTGCCAGCAGCCAAGATCATAGGGGGGCTGAAGCTTTCTTT. Encoded protein: CASSQDHRGAEAFF.

The rearrangement uses TRBV2 and TRBJ1-4; D not certain. Germline CDR1 SNHLY, CDR2 FYNNEI. Trimming left V 4 bases short and J 4 bases short, with 13 bases between. The CDR3 consists of 15 residues. The CDR3 reads CASSARQPINEKLFF. The CDR3 DNA follows: TGTGCCAGCAGTGCTCGGCAGCCCATTAATGAAAAACTGTTTTTT.

This chain connects TRBV6-5 to TRBJ2-7; D is unclear. V lost 6 bases to trimming and J lost 12 bases, with 18 bases between them. Germline-derived CDR1 and CDR2 are MNHEY and SVGAGI. This CDR3 spans 12 amino acids. The CDR3 reads CASSLPSTIGYF. DNA for the CDR3: TGTGCCAGCAGCCTCCCTTCGACAATCGGGTACTTC.